This TCR beta chain was identified in a study of shared clonotypes between healthy human individuals. Germline CDR1 SNHLY, CDR2 FYNNEI. The CDR3 runs to 13 residues. Deletions cut 6 bases from V and 0 bases from J, with 8 bases between. Selected positively for CCR7 and CD45RO-negative, naive CD8 cells excluded terminally differentiated effector memory CD45RA+ cells. Sequenced by immunoSEQ multiplex PCR; TCRdb stores in-frame clones only, minus some. The table records about 2.1 million clones, around 93% of them present only once. The sequence was collected from a man younger than 30 in good health. Some clones in this sample may be carry-over from other donors' samples. The sample consisted of naive CD8+ T cells from PBMCs. The rearrangement uses TRBV2 and TRBJ1-2; the D is unclear. The CDR3 DNA is TGTGCCAGCAGGGGGATGACTAACTATGGCTACACCTTC. Its protein product is CASRGMTNYGYTF. Variable domain in full (rest from reference TRBV2 and TRBJ1-2): EPEVTQTPSHQVTQMGQEVILRCVPISNHLYFYWYRQILGQKVEFLVSFYNNEISEKSEIFDDQFSVERPDGSNFTLKIRSTKLEDSAMYFCASRGMTNYGYTFGSGTRLTVV.